This entry features one T cell receptor (beta chain) sequence. Its antigen remains unknown. The record originates from a study of identical twins. Findings of the study overall: Findings came from cross-sectional statistics, without long-term follow-up of donors.

CDR1 and CDR2 from the germline V gene are MGHDK and SYGVNS. The ends were cut back, 4 bases at V and 4 bases at J, with 14 bases in the middle. The CDR3 extends over 14 amino acids. TCRdb redid the calling of the 5' RACE reads with MiXCR, one entry per CDR3 protein. The data contain 1,800,000 or so distinct CDR3 sequences, less than 35% of them singletons. The receptor's source is a newborn girl in good health. The rearrangement links TRBV25-1 to TRBJ2-7, with D perhaps TRBD1 or TRBD2 (5 bases each). The material sequenced was cord blood. Here the CDR3 reads CASSARGQGYEQYF. The CDR3 DNA reads TGTGCCAGCAGTGCCAGAGGGCAGGGATACGAGCAGTACTTC.